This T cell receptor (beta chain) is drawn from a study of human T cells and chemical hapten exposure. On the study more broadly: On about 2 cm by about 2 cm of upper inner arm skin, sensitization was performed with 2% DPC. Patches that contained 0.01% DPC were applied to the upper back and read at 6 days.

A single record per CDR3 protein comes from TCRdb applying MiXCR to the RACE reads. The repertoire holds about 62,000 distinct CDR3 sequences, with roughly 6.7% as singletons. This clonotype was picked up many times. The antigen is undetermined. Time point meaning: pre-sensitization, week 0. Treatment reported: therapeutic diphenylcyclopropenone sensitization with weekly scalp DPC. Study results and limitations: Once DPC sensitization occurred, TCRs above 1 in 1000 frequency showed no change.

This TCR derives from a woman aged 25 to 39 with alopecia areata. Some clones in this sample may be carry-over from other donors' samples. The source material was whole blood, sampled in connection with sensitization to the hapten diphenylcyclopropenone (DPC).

Here the CDR3 reads CSVEYQGRAFF. CDR3 nucleotides: TGCAGCGTCGAGTATCAGGGCAGGGCTTTCTTT. The chain joins TRBV29-1 to TRBJ1-1; D might be TRBD1 (5 bases). Germline lookup yields CDR1 SQVTM and CDR2 ANQGSEA. Trimming pared 6 bases from V and 11 bases from J, leaving 16 bases between. CDR3 length: 11 amino acids.